The rows below give T cell receptor beta chains drawn from one sample of a study of blood T cell repertoires in COVID-19. Measured with immunoSEQ multiplex PCR; TCRdb has only the in-frame clones, and not every one. The table records 180,000 or so clones, approximately 88% of them present only once. Input material: peripheral blood. These receptor sequences come from a woman in her twenties or thirties with acute or convalescent COVID-19. Both conserved end residues are part of each CDR3. A D gene is named only where the DNA matches it firmly. Clone size is shown for a subset of rows, as once, few, many or a class of expanded clone.

D	size	V	J	CDR3	DNA
-	-	TRBV20-1	TRBJ2-1	CSLLRNEQFF	TGCAGTCTACTACGCAATGAGCAGTTCTTC
-	-	TRBV19	TRBJ2-1	CASSTALRLMGGHYNEQFF	TGTGCCAGTAGTACCGCGCTTAGATTAATGGGTGGGCACTACAATGAGCAGTTCTTC
-	-	TRBV2	TRBJ1-3	CASSLGGSGNTIYF	TGTGCCAGCTCTCTAGGGGGATCTGGAAACACCATATATTTT
-	-	TRBV21-1	TRBJ1-2	CASSTTGGYTF	TGTGCCAGCAGCACGACAGGGGGCTACACCTTC
-	-	TRBV6-5	TRBJ2-3	CASSYYPQYTQYF	TGTGCCAGCAGCTACTATCCTCAGTATACGCAGTATTTT
-	-	TRBV3-1/TRBV3-2	TRBJ2-7	CASSPPTGREQYF	TGTGCCAGCAGCCCGCCGACGGGGAGGGAGCAGTACTTC
TRBD1	-	TRBV11-2	TRBJ1-2	CASGQDSVDYGYTF	TGTGCCAGCGGACAGGATAGTGTAGACTATGGCTACACCTTC
TRBD2	-	TRBV9	TRBJ2-1	CASSLGLGNEQFF	TGTGCCAGCAGCCTCGGACTAGGGAATGAGCAGTTCTTC
-	-	TRBV7-2	TRBJ1-5	CASSSSGSHQPQHF	TGTGCCAGCAGCTCCTCCGGGTCCCATCAGCCCCAGCATTTT
-	-	TRBV15	TRBJ2-1	CATSRDKRAAPYNEQFF	TGTGCCACCAGCAGAGATAAGAGGGCAGCCCCCTACAATGAGCAGTTCTTC
-	-	TRBV7-8	TRBJ2-5	CASSLARRVGTQYF	TGTGCCAGCAGCTTAGCGAGGAGGGTTGGGACCCAGTACTTC
TRBD1	-	TRBV2	TRBJ1-4	CASRGDSHEKLFF	TGTGCCAGCAGGGGGGACAGTCACGAAAAACTGTTTTTT
-	once	TRBV29-1	TRBJ1-1	CSVSTGVTEAFF	TGCAGCGTATCCACAGGAGTTACTGAAGCTTTCTTT
-	-	TRBV24-1	TRBJ2-2	CATSDPNNTGELFF	TGTGCCACCAGTGACCCTAACAACACCGGGGAGCTGTTTTTT
-	few	TRBV19	TRBJ2-4	CASSIQRGMGNIQYF	TGTGCCAGTAGTATCCAAAGAGGGATGGGGAACATTCAGTACTTC
-	-	TRBV5-1	TRBJ2-6	CASSDEAGSGANVLTF	TGCGCCAGCAGCGACGAAGCAGGGTCTGGGGCCAACGTCCTGACTTTC
-	-	TRBV18	TRBJ2-1	CASSLGSYNEQFF	TGTGCCAGCTCCCTCGGGAGTTACAATGAGCAGTTCTTC
TRBD2	-	TRBV15	TRBJ2-1	CATSRERIAGAVNEQFF	TGTGCCACCAGCAGAGAGAGAATAGCGGGAGCGGTCAATGAGCAGTTCTTC
TRBD2	few	TRBV2	TRBJ2-2	CASGLGTAGELFF	TGTGCCAGCGGACTAGGGACTGCCGGGGAGCTGTTTTTT
TRBD1	-	TRBV19	TRBJ1-5	CASSSDREGNQPQHF	TGTGCCAGTAGTTCGGACAGGGAGGGCAATCAGCCCCAGCATTTT
TRBD1	once	TRBV3-1/TRBV3-2	TRBJ1-1	CASSQQGGGQAFF	TGTGCCAGCAGCCAACAGGGGGGTGGTCAAGCTTTCTTT
-	-	TRBV4-1	TRBJ2-4	CASSQVGDIQYF	TGCGCCAGCAGCCAAGTGGGAGACATTCAGTACTTC
TRBD1	few	TRBV7-7	TRBJ2-2	CASSLKGAHTGELFF	TGTGCTAGCAGTCTAAAGGGGGCGCACACCGGGGAGCTGTTTTTT
-	-	TRBV18	TRBJ2-1	CASSPERLPYNEQFF	TGTGCCAGCTCACCAGAGCGGTTACCCTACAATGAGCAGTTCTTC
-	few	TRBV27	TRBJ2-7	CASSLIGGARYEQYF	TGTGCCAGCAGTTTAATAGGGGGGGCGCGATACGAGCAGTACTTC
-	-	TRBV28	TRBJ1-5	CASSPEAGGQPQHF	TGTGCCAGCAGCCCAGAGGCCGGGGGTCAGCCCCAGCATTTT
-	-	TRBV27	TRBJ2-1	CASQAGLRGNEQFF	TGTGCCAGCCAAGCGGGCCTTAGGGGCAATGAGCAGTTCTTC
-	-	TRBV6-4	TRBJ2-2	CASSLSQNTGELFF	TGTGCCAGCAGTTTGTCACAGAACACCGGGGAGCTGTTTTTT
-	-	TRBV4-2	TRBJ2-1	CASSPGTGYNEQFF	TGTGCCAGCAGCCCAGGGACTGGGTACAATGAGCAGTTCTTC
-	-	TRBV5-1	TRBJ2-5	CASSRAEGRETQYF	TGCGCCAGCAGCCGGGCGGAGGGTCGGGAGACCCAGTACTTC
-	once	TRBV12-3/TRBV12-4	TRBJ1-5	CASSLARFSQHF	TGTGCCAGCAGTTTAGCGCGCTTTTCCCAGCATTTT
-	-	TRBV5-4	TRBJ1-2	CASSYPRGVTGGYTF	TGTGCCAGCAGCTACCCCAGGGGCGTGACGGGTGGCTACACCTTC
TRBD1	-	TRBV2	TRBJ2-2	CAGQGSETGELFF	TGTGCCGGACAGGGTTCGGAGACCGGGGAGCTGTTTTTT
-	-	TRBV27	TRBJ1-2	CASSPRGPSYGYTF	TGTGCCAGCAGCCCCCGCGGGCCTTCCTATGGCTACACCTTC
-	-	TRBV9	TRBJ1-1	CASSVARGNTEAFF	TGTGCCAGCAGCGTTGCCCGGGGGAACACTGAAGCTTTCTTT
TRBD2	-	TRBV9	TRBJ2-2	CASSAATSGRTGELFF	TGTGCCAGCAGCGCCGCCACTAGCGGGAGAACCGGGGAGCTGTTTTTT
TRBD1	-	TRBV6-4	TRBJ2-2	CASSPGGTGELFF	TGTGCCAGCAGCCCAGGGGGAACCGGGGAGCTGTTTTTT